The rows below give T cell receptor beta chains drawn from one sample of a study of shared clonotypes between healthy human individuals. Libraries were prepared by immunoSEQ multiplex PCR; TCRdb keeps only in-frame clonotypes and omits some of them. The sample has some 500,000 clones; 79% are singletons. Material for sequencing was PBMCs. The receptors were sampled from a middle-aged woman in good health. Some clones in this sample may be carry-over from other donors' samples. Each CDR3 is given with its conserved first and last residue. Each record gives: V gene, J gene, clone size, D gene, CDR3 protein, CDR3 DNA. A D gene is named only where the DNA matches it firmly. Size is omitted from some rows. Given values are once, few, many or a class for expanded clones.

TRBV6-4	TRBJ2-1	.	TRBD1	CASSRDRWNEQFF	TGTGCCAGCAGCCGGGACAGGTGGAATGAGCAGTTCTTC
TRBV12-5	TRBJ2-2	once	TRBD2	CASGWTSGTLGGELFF	TGTGCTAGTGGTTGGACTAGCGGAACGCTTGGCGGGGAGCTGTTTTTT
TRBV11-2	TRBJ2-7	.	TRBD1	CASSLGLRDRVYSEQYF	TGTGCCAGCAGCTTAGGGCTGCGGGACAGGGTGTACTCCGAGCAGTACTTC
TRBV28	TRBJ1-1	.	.	CASSPMGGWTEAFF	TGTGCCAGCAGTCCCATGGGGGGCTGGACTGAAGCTTTCTTT
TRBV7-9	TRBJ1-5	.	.	CASSLGTASNQPQHF	TGTGCCAGCAGCTTAGGGACGGCCAGCAATCAGCCCCAGCATTTT
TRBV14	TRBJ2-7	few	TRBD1	CASSRPGTGSGEQYF	TGTGCCAGCAGCCGTCCCGGGACAGGGTCCGGCGAGCAGTACTTC
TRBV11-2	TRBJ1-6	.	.	CASNPRPGRKDSPLHF	TGTGCCAGCAACCCTCGGCCGGGACGGAAAGATTCACCCCTCCACTTT
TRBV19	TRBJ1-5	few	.	CATQGGWGDQPQHF	TGTGCCACCCAAGGGGGATGGGGGGATCAGCCCCAGCATTTT
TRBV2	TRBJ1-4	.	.	CASSLDGNEKLFF	TGTGCCAGCAGCCTGGACGGCAATGAAAAACTGTTTTTT
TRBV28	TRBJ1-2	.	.	CASRGGTARYGYTF	TGTGCCAGCAGGGGGGGGACGGCCCGCTATGGCTACACCTTC
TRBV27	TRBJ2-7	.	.	CASSSPGRASYEQYF	TGTGCCAGCAGTTCCCCCGGCAGGGCCTCCTACGAGCAGTACTTC
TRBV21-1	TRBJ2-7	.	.	CASLPVYYEQYF	TGTGCCAGCCTCCCCGTCTACTACGAGCAGTACTTC
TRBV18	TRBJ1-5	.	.	CASSPPGGQPQHF	TGTGCCAGCTCACCTCCGGGGGGTCAGCCCCAGCATTTT
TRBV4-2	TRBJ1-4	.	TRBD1	CASSAGTGHFATNEKLFF	TGTGCCAGCAGCGCAGGGACAGGGCATTTTGCAACTAATGAAAAACTGTTTTTT
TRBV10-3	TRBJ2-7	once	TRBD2	CAISDPSGRMAYEQYF	TGTGCCATCAGTGACCCTAGCGGGAGGATGGCCTACGAGCAGTACTTC
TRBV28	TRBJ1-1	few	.	CASSFNAREAFF	TGTGCCAGCAGTTTTAACGCCCGGGAAGCTTTCTTT
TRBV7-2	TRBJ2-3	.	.	CASTGGGGQYF	TGTGCCAGCACCGGAGGTGGGGGGCAGTATTTT
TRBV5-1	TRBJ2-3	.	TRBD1	CASSLADRRTDTQYF	TGCGCCAGCAGCTTGGCGGACAGGCGCACAGATACGCAGTATTTT
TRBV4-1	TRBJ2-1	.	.	CASSHPGRNGEQFF	TGCGCCAGCAGCCACCCCGGACGGAACGGAGAGCAGTTCTTC
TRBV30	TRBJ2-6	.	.	CAGTGDSGANVLTF	TGTGCCGGAACAGGAGACTCTGGGGCCAACGTCCTGACTTTC
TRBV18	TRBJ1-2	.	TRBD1	CASSLGPGGESGYTF	TGTGCCAGCTCGCTAGGCCCAGGGGGAGAGAGTGGCTACACCTTC
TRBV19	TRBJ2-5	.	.	CASIPAEETQYF	TGTGCCAGTATCCCTGCTGAAGAGACCCAGTACTTC
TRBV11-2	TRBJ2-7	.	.	CASSTLHGRLTYEQYF	TGTGCCAGCAGCACCCTACACGGACGGTTAACCTACGAGCAGTACTTC
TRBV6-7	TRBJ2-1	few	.	CASSYSGVGRESNEQFF	TGTGCCAGCAGTTACTCGGGCGTTGGCCGAGAATCCAATGAGCAGTTCTTC
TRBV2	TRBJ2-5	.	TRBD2	CASSARLRFAGGPGETQYF	TGTGCCAGCAGTGCACGACTCCGCTTTGCGGGAGGCCCGGGGGAGACCCAGTACTTC
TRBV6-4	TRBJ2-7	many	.	CASSSSNHEQYF	TGTGCCAGCAGCTCTAGCAATCACGAGCAGTACTTC
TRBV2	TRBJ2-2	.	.	CASSPENTGELFF	TGTGCCAGCAGCCCTGAGAACACCGGGGAGCTGTTTTTT
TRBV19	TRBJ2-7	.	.	CASSSRTDTYEQYF	TGTGCCAGTAGTAGTAGGACGGATACCTACGAGCAGTACTTC
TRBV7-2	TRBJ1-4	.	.	CASSLEGRVDEKLFF	TGTGCCAGCAGCTTAGAGGGCAGGGTAGATGAAAAACTGTTTTTT
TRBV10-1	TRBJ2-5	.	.	CASPNGGRFVETQYF	TGCGCCAGCCCTAATGGTGGGAGATTCGTCGAGACCCAGTACTTC
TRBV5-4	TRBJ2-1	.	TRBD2	CASSFGLAGEGEQFF	TGTGCCAGCAGCTTCGGGCTAGCGGGAGAGGGCGAGCAGTTCTTC
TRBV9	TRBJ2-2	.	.	CASSVEGGTRPGGLFF	TGTGCCAGCAGCGTAGAAGGGGGAACGAGGCCCGGGGGGCTGTTTTTT
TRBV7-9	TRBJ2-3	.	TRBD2	CASSLGLAGGITDTQYF	TGTGCCAGCAGCTTAGGACTAGCGGGAGGTATCACAGATACGCAGTATTTT
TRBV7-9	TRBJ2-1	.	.	CASSPGGGSVYNEQFF	TGTGCCAGCAGCCCAGGAGGGGGGAGTGTATACAATGAGCAGTTCTTC
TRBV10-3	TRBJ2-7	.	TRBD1	CAISESGTGLYEQYF	TGTGCCATCAGTGAGTCGGGGACAGGGCTCTACGAGCAGTACTTC
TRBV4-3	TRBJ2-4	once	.	CASSQGWGGRGNIQYF	TGCGCCAGCAGCCAAGGGTGGGGGGGCAGAGGGAACATTCAGTACTTC
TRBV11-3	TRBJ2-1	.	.	CASSLGLGTSSYNEQFF	TGTGCCAGCAGCTTAGGGCTCGGCACTAGCTCCTACAATGAGCAGTTCTTC
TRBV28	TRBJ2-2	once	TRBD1	CASRTGGTVFTGELFF	TGTGCCAGCAGGACAGGGGGGACCGTTTTCACCGGGGAGCTGTTTTTT
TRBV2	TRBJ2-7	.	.	CASSRYRAPGEQYF	TGTGCCAGCAGTCGCTACAGGGCCCCTGGGGAGCAGTACTTC
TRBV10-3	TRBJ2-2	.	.	CAIPRAAEGNTGELFF	TGTGCCATCCCCCGGGCGGCCGAGGGGAACACCGGGGAGCTGTTTTTT
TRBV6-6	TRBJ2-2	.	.	CASSYSTGPGELFF	TGTGCCAGCAGTTACTCCACAGGGCCCGGGGAGCTGTTTTTT
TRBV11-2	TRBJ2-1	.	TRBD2	CASSPLGLPQVEQFF	TGTGCCAGCAGCCCTTTGGGACTACCCCAGGTAGAGCAGTTCTTC
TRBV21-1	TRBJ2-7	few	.	CASSGASGRPYEQYF	TGTGCCAGCAGCGGGGCTAGCGGGAGGCCCTACGAGCAGTACTTC
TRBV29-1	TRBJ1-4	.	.	CSVVSATNEKLFF	TGCAGCGTTGTAAGTGCAACTAATGAAAAACTGTTTTTT
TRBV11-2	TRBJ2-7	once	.	CASTGPAYEQYF	TGTGCCAGCACCGGTCCCGCCTACGAGCAGTACTTC
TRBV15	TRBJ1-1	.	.	CATSRDLRFTEAFF	TGTGCCACCAGCAGAGACCTTCGTTTCACTGAAGCTTTCTTT
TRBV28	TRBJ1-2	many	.	CASSLWSRADYGYTF	TGTGCCAGCAGTTTATGGTCCCGAGCGGACTATGGCTACACCTTC
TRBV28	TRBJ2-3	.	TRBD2	CASSFGLAGGRTDTQYF	TGTGCCAGCAGTTTTGGGCTAGCGGGAGGGAGGACAGATACGCAGTATTTT
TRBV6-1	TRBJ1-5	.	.	CASSDGTSSNQPQHF	TGTGCCAGCTCGGACGGAACTTCGAGCAATCAGCCCCAGCATTTT
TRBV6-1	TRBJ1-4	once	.	CASSEWGHEPEKLFF	TGTGCCAGCAGTGAGTGGGGGCACGAGCCGGAAAAACTGTTTTTT
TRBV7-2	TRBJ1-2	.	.	CASSPSIGSNYGYTF	TGTGCCAGCAGCCCGAGCATCGGCAGTAACTATGGCTACACCTTC
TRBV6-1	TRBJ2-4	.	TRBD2	CASSDSGRANIQYF	TGTGCCAGCAGTGATAGCGGGAGGGCTAACATTCAGTACTTC
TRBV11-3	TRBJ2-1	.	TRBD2	CASSQLAGANEQFF	TGTGCCAGCAGCCAACTAGCGGGAGCAAATGAGCAGTTCTTC
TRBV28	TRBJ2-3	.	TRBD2	CASSLLAGGPGDTQYF	TGTGCCAGCAGCTTACTAGCGGGAGGGCCGGGAGATACGCAGTATTTT
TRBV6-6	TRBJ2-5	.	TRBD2	CASSYSLLAGKETQYF	TGTGCCAGCAGTTACTCGTTGCTAGCGGGAAAAGAGACCCAGTACTTC
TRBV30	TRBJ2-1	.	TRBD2	CAWSVGSSGAQGGQFF	TGTGCCTGGAGTGTAGGGTCTAGCGGGGCCCAGGGTGGGCAGTTCTTC
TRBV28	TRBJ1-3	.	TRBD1	CASSGTVHSGNTIYF	TGTGCCAGCAGCGGGACAGTTCACTCTGGAAACACCATATATTTT
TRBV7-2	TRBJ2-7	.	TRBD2	CASSLRQTSGKDEQYF	TGTGCCAGCAGCTTAAGGCAGACTAGCGGGAAGGACGAGCAGTACTTC
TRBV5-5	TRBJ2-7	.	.	CASSLVGGNSYEQYF	TGTGCCAGCAGCTTGGTGGGTGGGAACTCCTACGAGCAGTACTTC